The 28 T cell receptor beta chains given below trace back to one sample, sequenced in a study of blood T cell repertoires in COVID-19. TCRdb's copy holds only in-frame clones and misses some; the assay was immunoSEQ multiplex PCR. This sample carries approximately 160,000 clones, over 70% of them seen once, and the ten largest clones take roughly 2.9%. Sequenced input: peripheral blood. These receptors all come from an older woman with acute or convalescent COVID-19.

The genes are TRBV5-5 and TRBJ1-5; D gene ambiguous. Trimming took off 0 bases at V and 1 base at J, with 8 bases between the two ends. From germline, CDR1 is SGHKS and CDR2 YYEKEE (reference sequence). This CDR3 is built from 15 residues. The CDR3 region is CASSLEVASNQPQHF. The CDR3 DNA is TGTGCCAGCAGCTTGGAAGTAGCGAGCAATCAGCCCCAGCATTTT.

The J gene is TRBJ1-2, the V gene TRBV5-1; no clear D gene. Trimming took 4 bases from V and 4 from J, leaving 11 bases between them. The length of the CDR3 is 13 residues. Germline assignment: CDR1 SGHRS and CDR2 YFSETQ. CDR3 DNA: TGCGCCAGCAGCCTTGACAAGGCCTATGGCTACACCTTC. It codes for CASSLDKAYGYTF.

The chain employs TRBV9 and TRBJ1-1; the match to TRBD1 covers 8 bases. This CDR3 is built from 14 residues. Germline CDR1 reads SGDLS; CDR2 reads YYNGEE. The V and J ends lost 0 bases and 5 bases, in that order; junction bases with no gene match: 3. The CDR3, as DNA: TGTGCCAGCAGCGTAGAGTGGACAGGGACTGAAGCTTTCTTT. Translating it yields CASSVEWTGTEAFF.

The chain is built from TRBV2 and TRBJ1-5; 10 bases line up with TRBD1. Germline values: CDR1 SNHLY, CDR2 FYNNEI. Unmatched junction bases numbered 9, after V lost 6 bases and J lost 7 bases. This CDR3 comprises 15 residues. The CDR3 is CASSRGTGVEQPQHF. The CDR3 coding sequence is TGTGCCAGCAGCCGGGGGACAGGGGTAGAGCAGCCCCAGCATTTT.

V and J are TRBV7-9 and TRBJ1-1; no firm D call. The germline V gene has CDR1 SEHNR and CDR2 FQNEAQ (reference sequence). The CDR3 has 14 amino acids. V shed 2 bases and J shed 2 bases, with 9 bases lying between them. CDR3 sequence reads: CASSLYGSNTEAFF. In DNA, the CDR3 is TGTGCCAGCAGCTTATACGGGTCAAACACTGAAGCTTTCTTT.

This clone was found a few times. V gene TRBV3-1 (or the pseudogene TRBV3-2) combines with J gene TRBJ2-7; 10 bases align to TRBD2. The CDR3 has 15 residues. J gave up 8 bases and V 2 bases, and 9 bases lay outside the gene matches. Germline V CDR1 and CDR2: LGHDT, YNNKEL (reference sequence). The CDR3 protein is CASSQKAGTSVQQYF. The CDR3 DNA sequence: TGTGCCAGCAGCCAAAAAGCCGGGACTAGCGTTCAGCAGTACTTC.

This clone came up once. The chain has TRBV4-2 and TRBJ2-2; D unresolved. The CDR3 has 15 amino acids. The germline V and J ends were trimmed by 2 bases and 0 bases, with 7 bases remaining between them. Germline V CDR1 and CDR2: LGHNA, YNFKEQ. This CDR3 is CASSQFIANTGELFF. The CDR3 coding sequence is TGTGCCAGCAGCCAATTTATAGCGAACACCGGGGAGCTGTTTTTT.

The J gene is TRBJ1-2, the V gene TRBV5-4; no reliable D call. The germline V gene has CDR1 SGHNT and CDR2 YYREEE (reference sequence). The CDR3 length is 12 residues. Trimming removed 4 bases at V and 8 bases at J, with 12 bases between. CDR3 DNA sequence: TGTGCCAGCAGCGCCCCGATAAGCGGCTACACCTTC. Its translation is CASSAPISGYTF.

This clone has just a few counts. The V call is TRBV28, the J call TRBJ2-7; D is perhaps TRBD2 (5 bases). CDR1 and CDR2 from the germline V gene are MDHEN and SYDVKM. The V and J ends lost 2 bases and 6 bases respectively, with 5 bases between them. The CDR3 has 11 residues. The CDR3 DNA sequence: TGTGCCAGCAGTTTAGGGAGCGAGCAGTACTTC. It specifies CASSLGSEQYF.

This clone was found a few times. The chain recombines TRBV6-5 with TRBJ2-7; 7 bases align to TRBD2. The junction had 10 bases not matched to a gene; V was cut back by 7 bases and J by 1 base. The CDR3 covers 15 residues. Germline V gene sequence: CDR1 MNHEY, CDR2 SVGAGI. The CDR3 reads CASKRNRGESYEQYF. As DNA, the CDR3 is TGTGCCAGCAAACGAAATCGGGGGGAGTCCTACGAGCAGTACTTC.

The chain combines TRBV5-1 with TRBJ2-3; 8 nucleotides agree with TRBD2. CDR3 length: 16 residues. Trimming removed 4 bases from V and 1 base from J; junction bases left unmatched: 8. Germline V gene lookup returns CDR1 SGHRS and CDR2 YFSETQ. The CDR3 DNA follows: TGCGCCAGCAGCAGGGACCCAGCGGGGGGCACAGATACGCAGTATTTT. The encoded protein is CASSRDPAGGTDTQYF.

The J gene is TRBJ2-3, the V gene TRBV3-1 (or the pseudogene TRBV3-2); the match to TRBD2 covers 12 bases. The V and J ends lost 0 bases and 5 bases, in that order; junction bases with no gene match: 9. CDR3 length equals 18 residues. The germline V gene has CDR1 LGHDT and CDR2 YNNKEL (reference sequence). This CDR3 is CASSQESLAGGRKDTQYF. CDR3 nucleotides: TGTGCCAGCAGCCAAGAGAGTCTAGCGGGGGGGCGGAAAGATACGCAGTATTTT.

The chain's CDR3 is CASSLGQGINQPQHF. The CDR3 region has the DNA TGTGCCAGCAGCTTAGGACAGGGCATCAATCAGCCCCAGCATTTT. J is TRBJ1-5 and V is TRBV7-9; 7 nucleotides line up with TRBD1. Germline trimming cut 1 base from V and 3 bases from J; bases unmatched to any gene: 3. Germline V gives CDR1 SEHNR, CDR2 FQNEAQ (reference sequence). CDR3 size: 15 residues.

This clone came up a few times. The chain has TRBV11-2 and TRBJ2-1; 10 bases are shared with TRBD2. This CDR3 is built from 15 residues. Germline values: CDR1 SGHAT, CDR2 FQNNGV. The V and J ends lost 1 base and 5 bases, in that order; junction bases with no gene match: 2. The CDR3 protein is CASSLGLAGNNEQFF. The CDR3 region has the DNA TGTGCCAGCAGCTTAGGACTAGCGGGTAACAATGAGCAGTTCTTC.

This clone was recorded a few times. The V gene is TRBV6-5, the J gene TRBJ1-6; 9 bases line up with TRBD1. Germline-derived CDR1 and CDR2 are MNHEY and SVGAGI. The CDR3 consists of 15 residues. Trimming removed 6 bases from V and 8 bases from J; junction bases left unmatched: 8. The CDR3 DNA is TGTGCCAGCAGAGCATCGACAGGGGGGTATTCACCCCTCCACTTT. It encodes CASRASTGGYSPLHF.

J is TRBJ1-4 and V is TRBV19; TRBD1 is a possible D gene (6 bases). Between the trimmed V and J ends, which lost 7 bases and 8 bases, there was a span of 11 bases. The length of the CDR3 is 12 residues. Per germline, CDR1 LNHDA and CDR2 SQIVND (reference sequence). CDR3 in DNA: TGTGCCAGTAATTGGGGGACAGAAAAACTGTTTTTT. Its translation is CASNWGTEKLFF.

The CDR3 loop reads CASSPVDGDNSPLHF. In DNA form, the CDR3 reads TGTGCCAGCTCACCCGTAGACGGAGATAATTCACCCCTCCACTTT. The chain recombines TRBV18 with TRBJ1-6; no firm D call. Germline V gene data show CDR1 as KGHSH and CDR2 as LQKENI. This CDR3 spans 15 amino acids. V shed 3 bases and J shed 5 bases, with 11 bases lying between them.

This chain links TRBV1 with TRBJ1-2; the table's D call, TRBD1, has no DNA check behind it. TRBV1 is assigned pseudogene status. The CDR3 length is 17 residues. The CDR3 nucleotides read TGCACCAGCAGCCAAGGGGTCCTGCGGAAGGGGTACTATGGCTACACCTTC. It specifies CTSSQGVLRKGYYGYTF.

This chain uses TRBV29-1 with TRBJ2-4; TRBD1 matches at 8 bases. CDR3 length equals 14 residues. Germline V CDR1 and CDR2: SQVTM, ANQGSEA. V was pared by 6 bases and J by 0 bases, with 4 bases of the junction left unmatched. The CDR3 reads CSVNRGEAKNIQYF. For the CDR3, the DNA is TGCAGCGTAAACAGGGGGGAAGCCAAAAACATTCAGTACTTC.

The chain combines TRBV7-9 with TRBJ1-1; 8 bases align to TRBD1. V lost 5 bases, J lost 5 bases, and 10 bases stayed unmatched. Germline loops: CDR1 SEHNR, CDR2 FQNEAQ (reference sequence). This CDR3 is 15 amino acids long. CDR3 sequence: CASSTNRGWGTEAFF. The CDR3 nucleotides are TGTGCCAGCAGCACAAACAGGGGGTGGGGTACTGAAGCTTTCTTT.

This clone was observed a handful of times. V gene TRBV4-3 combines with J gene TRBJ1-4; possibly TRBD1 for D (5 bases). Germline CDR1 is LGHNA and CDR2 is YSLEER. V lost 0 bases, J lost 0 bases, and 17 bases lay in between. This CDR3 is built from 19 residues. Written as DNA, the CDR3 is TGCGCCAGCAGCCAAGAATCGGCGGGGGGGAGTGCAACTAATGAAAAACTGTTTTTT. Translating it yields CASSQESAGGSATNEKLFF.

The rearrangement links TRBV9 to TRBJ1-1; D is uncertain. CDR3 length: 15 amino acids. The V end was cut by 4 bases, the J end by 3 bases, with 16 bases between. Germline V gives CDR1 SGDLS, CDR2 YYNGEE. The CDR3 loop reads CASSSSVDFDTEAFF. Written as DNA, the CDR3 is TGTGCCAGCAGCTCAAGTGTAGATTTTGACACTGAAGCTTTCTTT.

The chain joins TRBV28 to TRBJ2-7; TRBD1 aligns across 8 bases. The CDR3 runs 12 residues. J was trimmed by 3 bases and V by 7 bases; bases with no gene match: 2. Germline V gene lookup returns CDR1 MDHEN and CDR2 SYDVKM. The CDR3 sequence: CASTTGGYEQYF. The CDR3 DNA reads TGTGCCAGCACCACAGGGGGCTACGAGCAGTACTTC. The variable domain in full, with the rest retrieved from reference TRBV28 and TRBJ2-7, is DVKVTQSSRYLVKRTGEKVFLECVQDMDHENMFWYRQDPGLGLRLIYFSYDVKMKEKGDIPEGYSVSREKKERFSLILESASTNQTSMYLCASTTGGYEQYFGPGTRLTVT.

This rearrangement joins TRBV19 to TRBJ2-1; 10 nucleotides match TRBD2. V dropped 6 bases and J dropped 0; count of bases not matched to a gene: 5. Per the germline V gene, CDR1 is LNHDA and CDR2 is SQIVND (reference sequence). This CDR3 has 16 amino acids. The CDR3, as DNA: TGTGCCAGTAGCCTAGCGGGGGCCACCTCCTACAATGAGCAGTTCTTC. This sequence encodes CASSLAGATSYNEQFF.

J is TRBJ1-4 and V is TRBV7-2; tentative D call: TRBD1 (6 bases). Trimming cost V 0 bases and J 8 bases, with 13 bases left between them. Germline loops: CDR1 SGHTA, CDR2 FQGNSA. The CDR3 has 15 residues. The CDR3 loop reads CASSLALQGGEKLFF. The CDR3 DNA sequence: TGTGCCAGCAGCTTAGCGTTACAGGGAGGGGAAAAACTGTTTTTT.

J is TRBJ1-5 and V is TRBV19; D remains ambiguous. CDR1 is LNHDA, CDR2 SQIVND, per germline (reference sequence). V was cut by 4 bases and J by 0 bases, with 10 bases left in between. The CDR3 runs to 15 residues. CDR3 region: CASSRAAYSNQPQHF. CDR3 coding DNA: TGTGCCAGTAGTAGGGCCGCCTATAGCAATCAGCCCCAGCATTTT.

The chain links TRBV15 to TRBJ2-3, with 8 bases matching TRBD2. Per the germline V gene, CDR1 is LNHNV and CDR2 is YYDKDF (reference sequence). The CDR3 sequence is 15 residues long. The J segment lost 3 bases and the V segment lost 5 bases, leaving 7 bases of the junction unmatched. DNA for the CDR3: TGTGCCACCAGCGGGTTCGCGGGGGGAACAGATACGCAGTATTTT. Residues: CATSGFAGGTDTQYF.

The J gene is TRBJ2-3, the V gene TRBV18; D is perhaps TRBD1 (6 bases). The CDR3 sequence is 16 residues long. V was cut by 0 bases and J by 10 bases, with 20 bases left in between. Looked up from germline, CDR1 is KGHSH and CDR2 is LQKENI. CDR3 amino acids: CASSPPGAGPGLSQYF. CDR3 bases: TGTGCCAGCTCACCACCGGGGGCAGGGCCAGGGTTATCGCAGTATTTT.